This TCR beta chain was captured in a study of cytomegalovirus exposure and HLA in healthy donors. Findings and limits, study-wide: Later, an analysis found that TCR clusters from the first cohort tended to co-occur in the 90 to 150 validation repertoires.

The repertoire was sequenced with immunoSEQ multiplex PCR; TCRdb's copy has only in-frame clones and lacks some. In the table there are fewer than 200,000 clones, more than 75% of which are singletons. In regard to this clone: What it binds is unknown.

Germline CDR1 reads MNHEY; CDR2 reads SMNVEV (reference sequence). This CDR3 region has 15 residues. V lost 2 bases and J 3 bases, leaving 14 bases between the germline ends. The sequence was collected from a man aged 30-40 years in good health and CMV-seropositive. The gene calls are TRBV27 and TRBJ2-7; D possibly corresponds to TRBD2 (5 bases). Sequencing was done on a sample of PBMCs. The CDR3 here is CASSLRGMVGYEQYF. DNA for the CDR3: TGTGCCAGCAGTTTACGAGGGATGGTGGGCTACGAGCAGTACTTC.